Listed below are T cell receptor beta chains from one sample, sequenced in a study of cytomegalovirus exposure and HLA in healthy donors. Profiling relied on immunoSEQ multiplex PCR, and the TCRdb table lists in-frame clones only, not all of them. Found here are some 120,000 clones, around 70% of them singletons; the top ten hold about 8.2%. The specimen was PBMCs. The receptors originated from a woman in her forties in good health and CMV-seropositive. CDR3s include the opening cysteine and the closing phenylalanine or tryptophan. Fields, in order: J gene, D gene, clone size, CDR3 length, V gene, CDR3 DNA, CDR3 protein. D genes are given only for firm matches. Where a row states a size, it is once, few, many or the class of an expanded clone; other rows omit it.

TRBJ1-1 NA NA 13 TRBV19 TGTGCCAGTACCATGGACTTAAACACTGAAGCTTTCTTT CASTMDLNTEAFF
TRBJ1-5 TRBD1 NA 14 TRBV19 TGTGCCAGTAAAAGATCCGGGACAGGACAGCCCCAGCATTTT CASKRSGTGQPQHF
TRBJ2-1 TRBD2 NA 14 TRBV11-2 TGTGCCAGCAGCTTAGCGGGGGGTACAGTAAAGCAGTTCTTC CASSLAGGTVKQFF
TRBJ1-3 NA once 15 TRBV6-5 TGTGCCAGCAGTCCGGACAGAAACTCTGGAAACACCATATATTTT CASSPDRNSGNTIYF
TRBJ2-1 NA NA 15 TRBV6-1 TGTGCCAGCACAGGTGCGGGGTGGTATGACAATGAGCAGTTCTTC CASTGAGWYDNEQFF
TRBJ2-7 TRBD1 NA 12 TRBV7-3 TGTGCCAGCAGCTTGGACAGGGGAGAGCAGTACTTC CASSLDRGEQYF
TRBJ2-7 NA NA 12 TRBV28 TGTGCCAGCAGTTTACTCTACTACGAGCAGTACTTC CASSLLYYEQYF
TRBJ2-4 TRBD2 NA 17 TRBV6-1 TGTGCCAGCAGTGAAGAGCGGGGGGGCCGGGGGGGAAACATTCAGTACTTC CASSEERGGRGGNIQYF
TRBJ1-2 NA many 13 TRBV29-1 TGCAGCGTTGCCGACAGTGCGGTCGGTGGCTACACCTTC CSVADSAVGGYTF
TRBJ2-7 TRBD1 NA 15 TRBV7-2 TGTGCCAGCAGCTCGAAACAGGGGAGCTACTACGAGCAGTACTTC CASSSKQGSYYEQYF
TRBJ2-7 TRBD1 NA 15 TRBV27 TGTGCCAGCAGTTTCCGTGGGACAGGGACCCACGAGCAGTACTTC CASSFRGTGTHEQYF
TRBJ2-5 NA NA 16 TRBV2 TGTGCCAGCAGTGAACGGGTCGTGAGAAGCCAAGAGACCCAGTACTTC CASSERVVRSQETQYF
TRBJ1-5 NA few 14 TRBV5-1 TGCGCCAGCAGCTTGGTAGGGGAGGATACTCCCCAGCATTTT CASSLVGEDTPQHF
TRBJ1-4 TRBD1 few 16 TRBV5-1 TGCGCCAGCAGCCGCTCAGGGACAGGGGGGAATGAAAAACTGTTTTTT CASSRSGTGGNEKLFF
TRBJ1-1 TRBD1 NA 15 TRBV25-1 TGTGCCAGCAGTGATCCTCGGACAGGGGACACTGAAGCTTTCTTT CASSDPRTGDTEAFF
TRBJ2-4 NA NA 14 TRBV2 TGTGCCAGCAGTGAAGGGACTTTCAAAAACATTCAGTACTTC CASSEGTFKNIQYF
TRBJ1-6 NA NA 14 TRBV7-9 TGTGCCACTGCCCGCGGGACCAAGGATTCACCCCTCCACTTT CATARGTKDSPLHF
TRBJ2-7 TRBD1 few 13 TRBV10-2 TGCGCCAGCAGAGGGACAGGGTCCTACGAGCAGTACTTC CASRGTGSYEQYF
TRBJ1-1 NA NA 15 TRBV7-9 TGTGCCAGCAGCTTAAAAACCCACTCGGGGACTGAAGCTTTCTTT CASSLKTHSGTEAFF
TRBJ2-3 TRBD1 NA 15 TRBV7-3 TGTGCCAGCAGCAGCTCCAGGGGGCTAGGGGATACGCAGTATTTT CASSSSRGLGDTQYF
TRBJ1-4 NA NA 16 TRBV18 TGTGCCAGCTCACCACGTCAGTCTTCAACTAATGAAAAACTGTTTTTT CASSPRQSSTNEKLFF
TRBJ1-4 NA NA 15 TRBV5-4 TGTGCCAGCAGCTTTGGAGTAGTCCTGGAGGAAAAACTGTTTTTT CASSFGVVLEEKLFF
TRBJ1-5 TRBD1 NA 15 TRBV5-1 TGCGCCAGCAGCTTTGAAACAGGGGATGGTCAGCCCCAGCATTTT CASSFETGDGQPQHF
TRBJ1-5 TRBD1 NA 12 TRBV27 TGTGCCAGCAGTTTGACAGGGCAGCCCCAGCATTTT CASSLTGQPQHF
TRBJ1-2 NA NA 14 TRBV7-9 TGTGCCAGCAGCCTAGGGGGGGGAGACTATGGCTACACCTTC CASSLGGGDYGYTF
TRBJ1-6 NA NA 15 TRBV2 TGTGCCAGCAGTGGATCTAGCTCCTATAATTCACCCCTCCACTTT CASSGSSSYNSPLHF
TRBJ2-5 TRBD2 NA 15 TRBV10-3 TGTGCCATCAGTGACCGCGCGGGGGGGCGTGAGACCCAGTACTTC CAISDRAGGRETQYF
TRBJ2-5 NA NA 13 TRBV6-5 TGTGCCAGCAGTTACGGGCAGGGCCAGACCCAGTACTTC CASSYGQGQTQYF
TRBJ1-1 NA NA 13 TRBV29-1 TGCAGCGTTGAGGTTTCCGGGGGTTATGAAGCTTTCTTT CSVEVSGGYEAFF
TRBJ1-1 TRBD1 NA 14 TRBV5-1 TGCGCCAGCAGCTCTGGACAGGGCGGCGGTGAAGCTTTCTTT CASSSGQGGGEAFF
TRBJ1-1 TRBD1 few 13 TRBV2 TGTGCCAGCAGTGAAGACAGGGGGACTGAAGCTTTCTTT CASSEDRGTEAFF
TRBJ2-4 TRBD1 NA 19 TRBV5-8 TGTGCCAGCAGCTTGGGGGGCGGCGAGGGACAGGCTCCCAAAAACATTCAGTACTTC CASSLGGGEGQAPKNIQYF
TRBJ1-2 NA NA 13 TRBV10-3 TGTGCCATCAGTGAATCTGAGAGTGTGCGCTACACCTTC CAISESESVRYTF
TRBJ1-1 NA NA 14 TRBV6-5 TGTGCCAGCAGTTACACAGGACAGAGCACTGAAGCTTTCTTT CASSYTGQSTEAFF
TRBJ1-3 NA NA 14 TRBV28 TGTGCCAGCAGTTTAGGCCAGGGGAGAAACACCATATATTTT CASSLGQGRNTIYF
TRBJ2-7 NA few 14 TRBV2 TGTGCCAGCAGTGAACGAGGGTCCGGTCTCGAGCAGTACTTC CASSERGSGLEQYF
TRBJ2-3 TRBD2 NA 13 TRBV10-3 TGTGCCATCAGTGAGCGGGGGGAAGATACGCAGTATTTT CAISERGEDTQYF
TRBJ1-5 NA few 16 TRBV7-2 TGTGCCAGCAGCTTAGAAGGGGTGAGGAGCAATCAGCCCCAGCATTTT CASSLEGVRSNQPQHF
TRBJ1-1 TRBD1 NA 15 TRBV5-1 TGCGCCAGCAGCTTGGTGGAGGGGGCGGCGACTGAAGCTTTCTTT CASSLVEGAATEAFF
TRBJ2-7 TRBD1 many 15 TRBV29-1 TGCAGCGTTGAAGGGGGGACAGGGAACCTCGGCGAGCAGTACTTC CSVEGGTGNLGEQYF
TRBJ1-1 TRBD1 NA 14 TRBV10-3 TGTGCCATCAGTGCTACAGGGGAAGACACTGAAGCTTTCTTT CAISATGEDTEAFF
TRBJ1-1 NA NA 15 TRBV4-1 TGCGCCAGCAGCCGTAACGAACCGGGGGGCACTGAAGCTTTCTTT CASSRNEPGGTEAFF
TRBJ2-2 NA NA 16 TRBV15 TGTGCCACCAGCCCCCTCGGTCGGGAAAACACCGGGGAGCTGTTTTTT CATSPLGRENTGELFF
TRBJ1-1 NA NA 11 TRBV20-1 TGCAGTGGAGATAGCCACACTGAAGCTTTCTTT CSGDSHTEAFF
TRBJ2-3 TRBD1 NA 15 TRBV6-5 TGTGCCAGCAGCCTAGGGACAGCGGACACAGATACGCAGTATTTT CASSLGTADTDTQYF
TRBJ1-2 NA NA 14 TRBV7-2 TGTGCCAGCAGCTCAGGATCCTCAGGCTATGGCTACACCTTC CASSSGSSGYGYTF
TRBJ2-2 NA NA 12 TRBV6-5 TGTGCCAGCAGTAGGGGCACCGGGGAGCTGTTTTTT CASSRGTGELFF
TRBJ2-2 TRBD2 once 14 TRBV19 TGTGCCAGTAGTATACGGGGGGACACCGGGGAGCTGTTTTTT CASSIRGDTGELFF
TRBJ2-3 TRBD2 NA 18 TRBV10-3 TGTGCCATCAGTGGGGGTCTAGCGGGGGGGCAGAGCACAGATACGCAGTATTTT CAISGGLAGGQSTDTQYF
TRBJ2-1 NA NA 15 TRBV7-9 TGTGCCAGCAGCTTTCTGGTGGGACTCTACAATGAGCAGTTCTTC CASSFLVGLYNEQFF
TRBJ2-5 TRBD1 NA 15 TRBV5-4 TGTGCCAGCAGCGGACGGGGACAGGGAAAAGAGACCCAGTACTTC CASSGRGQGKETQYF